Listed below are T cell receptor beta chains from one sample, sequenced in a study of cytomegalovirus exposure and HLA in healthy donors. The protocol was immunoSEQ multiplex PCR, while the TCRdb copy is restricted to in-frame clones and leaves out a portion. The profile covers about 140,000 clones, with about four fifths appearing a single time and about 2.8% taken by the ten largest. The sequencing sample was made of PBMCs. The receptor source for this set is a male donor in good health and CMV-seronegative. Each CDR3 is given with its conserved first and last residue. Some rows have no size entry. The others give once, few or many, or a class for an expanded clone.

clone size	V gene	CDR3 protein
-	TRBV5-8	CASSPFTGGRETQYF
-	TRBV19	CASTTDRGRKSNQPQHF
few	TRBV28	CASSLPGQGRGYEQYF
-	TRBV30	CAWSGLAAYTDTQYF
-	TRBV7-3	CASSLIGQGYGYTF
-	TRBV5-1	CASSLDGTSASDTQYF
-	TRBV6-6	CASSYSDSHPIAEAFF
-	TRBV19	CASSIDNRNTGELFF
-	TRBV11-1	CASSRRTGWETQYF
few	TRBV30	CAWSGGPNTEAFF
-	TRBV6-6	CASSYRGTGFSPLHF
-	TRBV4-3	CASSSGTSGDFANTGELFF
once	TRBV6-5	CASRTGTDYGYTF
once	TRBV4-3	CASSQVQASGVFTGELFF
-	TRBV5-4	CASSFQRGIHNEQFF
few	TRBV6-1	CASSEALFRGNTEAFF
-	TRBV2	CASSANGYNSPLHF
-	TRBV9	CASSVDPSSNQPQHF
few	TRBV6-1	CASTSNWAGEKLFF
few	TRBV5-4	CASSLVGTMNTEAFF
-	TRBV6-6	CASSFPHRGGTDTQYF
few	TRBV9	CASSPTGANTGELFF
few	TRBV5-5	CASSLRGALYEQYF
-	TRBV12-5	CASGLVQGGTGSRETQYF
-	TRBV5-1	CASSLVAGLSGEQYF
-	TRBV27	CASSLGLAGVREQFF
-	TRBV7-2	CASSFEGVGSYNEQFF